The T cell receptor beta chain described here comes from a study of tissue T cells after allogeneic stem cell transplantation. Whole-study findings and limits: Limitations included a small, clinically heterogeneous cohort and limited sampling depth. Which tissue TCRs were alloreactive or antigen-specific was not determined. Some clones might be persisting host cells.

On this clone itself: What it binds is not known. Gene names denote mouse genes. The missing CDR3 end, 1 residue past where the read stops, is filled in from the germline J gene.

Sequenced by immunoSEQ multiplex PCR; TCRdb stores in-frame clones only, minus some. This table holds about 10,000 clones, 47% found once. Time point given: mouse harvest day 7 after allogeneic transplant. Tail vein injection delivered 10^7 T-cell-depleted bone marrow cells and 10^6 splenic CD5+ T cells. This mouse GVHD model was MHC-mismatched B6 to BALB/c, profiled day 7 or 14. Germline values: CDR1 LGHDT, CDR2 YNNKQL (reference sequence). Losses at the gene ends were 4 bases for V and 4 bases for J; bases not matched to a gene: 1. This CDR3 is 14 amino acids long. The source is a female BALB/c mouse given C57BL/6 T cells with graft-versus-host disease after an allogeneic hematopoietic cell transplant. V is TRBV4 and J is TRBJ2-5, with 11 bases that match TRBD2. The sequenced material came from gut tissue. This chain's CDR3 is CASSWTGGKDTQYF. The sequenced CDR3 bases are TGTGCCAGCAGCTGGACTGGGGGGAAAGACACCCAGTAC.